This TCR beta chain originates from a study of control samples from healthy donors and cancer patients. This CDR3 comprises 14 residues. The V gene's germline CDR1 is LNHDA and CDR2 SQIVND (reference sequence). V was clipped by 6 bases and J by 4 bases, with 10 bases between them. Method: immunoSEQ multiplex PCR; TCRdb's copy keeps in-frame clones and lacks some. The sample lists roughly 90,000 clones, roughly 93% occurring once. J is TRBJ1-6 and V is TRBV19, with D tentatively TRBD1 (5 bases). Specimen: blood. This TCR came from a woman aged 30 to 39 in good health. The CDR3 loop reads CASRDGTYNSPLHF. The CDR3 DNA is TGTGCCAGTAGAGATGGGACGTATAATTCACCCCTCCACTTT.